This TCR beta chain was identified during a study of tumor and adjacent non-tumor tissue in lung cancer. As for the study in general: The cohort had approximately 13 adenocarcinoma, a couple of squamous cell and 1 small cell patients.

Comment on this clonotype: The antigen is not known. Germline is not matched at one junction end, which may reflect a read error.

RNA was extracted from bulk tissue without any cell sorting. Study-level points and caveats: Compared with tumor, normal lung showed significantly lower TCR diversity.

CDR3 length: 16 residues. A modified ARM-PCR protocol with three rounds of nested PCR amplified TCRbeta. TCRdb reprocessed the multiplex PCR reads with MiXCR, giving one entry per CDR3 protein. The sample shows fewer than 120,000 distinct CDR3 sequences, around 82% of them seen only once. The TCR originated in a man between 65 and 85 years old with non-small cell lung cancer. The chain recombines TRBV12-3 or TRBV12-4 with TRBJ2-7, with TRBD2 matching 13 bases. Sequences were obtained from lung tumor tissue. Here the CDR3 reads CASSLSTSGRVNEQYF. CDR3 DNA: TGTGCCAGCAGTCTATCCACTAGCGGGAGGGTCAACGAGCAATACTTC.